Only one count was recorded for the clone carrying this T cell receptor beta chain. No antigen is known for it. The data were produced by immunoSEQ multiplex PCR, yet TCRdb's version contains in-frame clones alone and is incomplete. The sample gives roughly 2.6 million clones, more than 80% of which show up once; around 0.14% is in the top ten. These data are taken from a study of shared clonotypes between healthy human individuals. Across the whole study: CD4 naive and CD4 memory each took three plates per donor, while CD8 naive took two and CD8 memory one.

Study conclusions and caveats: The study found lower generation probabilities in non-shared clonotypes than in those shared by all four donors. Sharing of clonotypes among donors was expected to vary with sequencing depth.

The CDR3 runs to 16 residues. The clonotype was recovered from a man aged 18 to 29 in good health. The chain has TRBV21-1 and TRBJ2-7; the table's D call, TRBD2, has no DNA check behind it. TRBV21-1 is given as a pseudogene. The material sequenced was naive CD4+ T cells sorted from blood. Subset noted: CD45RA+ positively selected. CDR3 nucleotide sequence: TGTGCCAGCAGCAAGGAACTAGCGGGATCGAGCTACGAGCAGTACTTC. Translated, it gives CASSKELAGSSYEQYF.